The 9 T cell receptor beta chains in this list originate from one sample, sequenced in a study of blood T cell repertoires in COVID-19. Assay used: immunoSEQ multiplex PCR; TCRdb lists only in-frame clones, some missing. Altogether 200,000 or so clones are present, about 80% being singletons, with the ten largest covering around 2%. Material for sequencing was peripheral blood. These receptors originate from a woman between 55 and 75 years old with acute or convalescent COVID-19.

The genes are TRBV6-6 and TRBJ2-7; the D is unclear. The CDR3 covers 13 residues. Germline V gene data show CDR1 as MNHNY and CDR2 as SVGAGI (reference sequence). Trimming pared 8 bases from V and 6 bases from J, leaving 17 bases between. As DNA, the CDR3 is TGTGCCAGCGTTCTTGGGTCGTCGGGCGAGCAGTACTTC. The encoded protein is CASVLGSSGEQYF.

The chain has TRBV24-1 and TRBJ2-1; 13 nucleotides align to TRBD2. The junction had 4 bases not matched to a gene; V was cut back by 5 bases and J by 4 bases. Germline CDR1 is KGHDR and CDR2 is SFDVKD. The CDR3 is 16 residues long. As DNA, the CDR3 is TGTGCCACCAGTGGTCCGGGACTAGCGGGATACAATGAGCAGTTCTTC. Translating gives CATSGPGLAGYNEQFF.

V is TRBV28 and J is TRBJ1-5; D not resolved. Germline-derived CDR1 and CDR2 are MDHEN and SYDVKM. The CDR3 extends over 14 amino acids. V was shortened by 3 bases and J by 5 bases, with 11 bases between the two germline ends. The CDR3 is CASSFVSDYQPQHF. CDR3 DNA sequence: TGTGCCAGCAGTTTCGTTAGTGATTATCAGCCCCAGCATTTT.

The chain recombines TRBV5-1 with TRBJ1-5, with unresolved D. The CDR3 contains 13 residues. V was trimmed by 4 bases and J by 7 bases, leaving 12 bases between them. Germline loops: CDR1 SGHRS, CDR2 YFSETQ. Here the CDR3 reads CASSEDSVQPQHF. The CDR3 DNA reads TGCGCCAGCAGCGAAGATTCGGTCCAGCCCCAGCATTTT.

The gene calls are TRBV27 and TRBJ1-2; 9 nucleotides line up with TRBD1. The junction had 6 bases not matched to a gene; V was cut back by 3 bases and J by 4 bases. This CDR3 has 15 residues. Germline V gene data show CDR1 as MNHEY and CDR2 as SMNVEV (reference sequence). The CDR3 loop is CASSFTGGAPYGYTF. CDR3 bases: TGTGCCAGCAGTTTCACAGGGGGCGCTCCCTATGGCTACACCTTC.

The chain has TRBV6-5 and TRBJ1-2, with D unresolved. The V and J ends lost 6 bases and 5 bases respectively, with 16 bases between them. In germline, CDR1 is MNHEY, CDR2 SVGAGI. The length of the CDR3 is 14 residues. CDR3 loop: CASRDTISIYGYTF. CDR3 nucleotide sequence: TGTGCCAGCAGAGACACCATCTCCATTTATGGCTACACCTTC.

The V call is TRBV7-2, the J call TRBJ1-1; possible D gene TRBD1, 6 bases. V shed 4 bases and J shed 1 base, with 7 bases lying between them. The CDR3 has 13 amino acids. Looked up from germline, CDR1 is SGHTA and CDR2 is FQGNSA. The CDR3 DNA reads as TGTGCCAGCAGCTCGGACAGGAACACTGAAGCTTTCTTT. Its translation is CASSSDRNTEAFF.

CDR3 sequence reads: CASSQATSGSTGELFF. The DNA for the CDR3 is TGTGCCAGCAGCCAAGCGACTAGCGGTTCCACCGGGGAGCTGTTTTTT. The chain employs TRBV3-1 (or the pseudogene TRBV3-2) and TRBJ2-2; 9 bases map to TRBD2. The germline V gene has CDR1 LGHDT and CDR2 YNNKEL (reference sequence). The V and J ends lost 1 base and 4 bases, in that order; junction bases with no gene match: 4. The CDR3 is 16 amino acids.

The chain is built from TRBV28 and TRBJ1-2; TRBD1 matches at 7 bases. This CDR3 comprises 13 residues. Germline V gives CDR1 MDHEN, CDR2 SYDVKM. V trimming: 5 bases; J trimming: 4 bases; junction bases outside the gene matches: 4. The CDR3 reads CASSPGQTYGYTF. The CDR3, as DNA: TGTGCCAGCAGTCCGGGACAGACCTATGGCTACACCTTC.